A selection of T cell receptor beta chains follows, all from one sample in a study of shared clonotypes between healthy human individuals. The protocol was immunoSEQ multiplex PCR, while the TCRdb copy is restricted to in-frame clones and leaves out a portion. The sample includes around 1.9 million clones, about 94% of them seen just once. Sequencing was performed on naive CD8+ T cells from PBMCs. Every receptor here comes from a man younger than 35 in good health. Some clones in this sample may be carry-over from other donors' samples. Each CDR3 is given with its conserved first and last residue. The D gene is left open where the match is weak. Clone size is shown for a subset of rows, as once, few, many or a class of expanded clone.

J gene	V gene	D gene	clone size	CDR3 length	CDR3 DNA	CDR3 protein
TRBJ2-7	TRBV7-2	.	.	15	TGTGCCAGCAGCTTAGTCGCTAGCGCCTCCTACGAGCAGTACTTC	CASSLVASASYEQYF
TRBJ1-3	TRBV29-1	.	.	14	TGCAGCGTTGTTGGTAGCAGCTCTGGAAACACCATATATTTT	CSVVGSSSGNTIYF
TRBJ2-3	TRBV11-2	.	.	13	TGTGCCAGCAGCGGCTGGACCACAGATACGCAGTATTTT	CASSGWTTDTQYF
TRBJ2-7	TRBV5-1	.	.	14	TGCGCCAGCAGCGGCAGGACTAACTCCTACGAGCAGTACTTC	CASSGRTNSYEQYF
TRBJ1-5	TRBV6-1	.	.	17	TGTGCCAGCAGTGAATGGCGGGGAGGGGATAGCAATCAGCCCCAGCATTTT	CASSEWRGGDSNQPQHF
TRBJ2-7	TRBV6-5	.	once	13	TGTGCCAGCCACCAATCAGAGGCCTACGAGCAGTACTTC	CASHQSEAYEQYF
TRBJ2-3	TRBV4-1	.	.	15	TGCGCCAGCAGCCAAGGCCAGGGCCTCACAGATACGCAGTATTTT	CASSQGQGLTDTQYF
TRBJ2-1	TRBV11-2	TRBD2	.	15	TGTGCCAGCAGCTTCCTAGCGGGAGGGCCCAATGAGCAGTTCTTC	CASSFLAGGPNEQFF
TRBJ1-5	TRBV15	.	.	15	TGTGCCACCAGCAGAGACGGGAATAGCAATCAGCCCCAGCATTTT	CATSRDGNSNQPQHF
TRBJ2-7	TRBV19	TRBD2	.	14	TGTGCCAGTAGTATAAGGGACTATGGGTACGAGCAGTACTTC	CASSIRDYGYEQYF
TRBJ1-1	TRBV9	.	.	13	TGTGCCAGCAGCGCAGGGGATCACACTGAAGCTTTCTTT	CASSAGDHTEAFF
TRBJ1-5	TRBV10-3	.	.	21	TGTGCCATCAGTGAACCTGGGATGTTAGGGGGTAAAAGTAATAGCAATCAGCCCCAGCATTTT	CAISEPGMLGGKSNSNQPQHF
TRBJ2-7	TRBV12-5	TRBD1	.	13	TGTGCTAGTTCCCGGACAGGGGCTTACGAGCAGTACTTC	CASSRTGAYEQYF
TRBJ1-2	TRBV27	.	few	14	TGTGCCAGCAGTTTAGTCCAGGGAGGCTATGGCTACACCTTC	CASSLVQGGYGYTF
TRBJ1-5	TRBV27	.	.	14	TGTGCCAGCAGTTTGGACGGAGGGGATCAGCCCCAGCATTTT	CASSLDGGDQPQHF
TRBJ1-5	TRBV10-2	.	.	14	TGCGCCAGCAGCCAGACAGGTAGCAATCAGCCCCAGCATTTT	CASSQTGSNQPQHF
TRBJ2-5	TRBV6-5	.	.	15	TGTGCCAGCAGTTACACGGCAGGTGGGGCAGAGACCCAGTACTTC	CASSYTAGGAETQYF
TRBJ2-1	TRBV18	.	.	12	TGTGCCAGCTCACCGAGGGGCGGTGAGCAGTTCTTC	CASSPRGGEQFF
TRBJ2-5	TRBV6-5	.	.	15	TGTGCCAGCAGTTACTCTAACAGGATCGGAGAGACCCAGTACTTC	CASSYSNRIGETQYF
TRBJ2-7	TRBV6-1	TRBD1	.	14	TGTGCCAGCAGTGAATTGGGGACAGGGTCCGAGCAGTACTTC	CASSELGTGSEQYF
TRBJ1-2	TRBV6-4	.	.	13	TGTGCCGTTCCCAATCGGACAAACTATGGCTACACCTTC	CAVPNRTNYGYTF
TRBJ2-2	TRBV7-9	TRBD2	.	16	TGTGCCAGCAGCCCCCGGGGGGGGGCCGTCTCCGGGGAGCTGTTTTTT	CASSPRGGAVSGELFF
TRBJ1-5	TRBV6-1	.	.	14	TGTGCCAGCCCCTCGGGGGCGGACGAACAGCCCCAGCATTTT	CASPSGADEQPQHF
TRBJ2-7	TRBV9	.	.	12	TGTGCCAGCAGCGCCGGTGGGTACGAGCAGTACTTC	CASSAGGYEQYF
TRBJ1-2	TRBV27	TRBD1	once	13	TGTGCCAGCAGACAGGGGAATCACTATGGCTACACCTTC	CASRQGNHYGYTF
TRBJ1-1	TRBV2	.	.	13	TGTGCCAGCAAGAGGATTTGGAACACTGAAGCTTTCTTT	CASKRIWNTEAFF
TRBJ2-7	TRBV9	.	.	15	TGTGCCAGCAGCGTTTGGGATGGCGGTACCTACGAGCAGTACTTC	CASSVWDGGTYEQYF
TRBJ2-5	TRBV21-1	.	.	16	TGTGCCAGCAGCAATATGTCCTCCGGGGACAAAGAGACCCAGTACTTC	CASSNMSSGDKETQYF
TRBJ2-7	TRBV7-8	.	.	15	TGTGCCAGCAGCTTAGCGGGCGGAACCGCCTACGAGCAGTACTTC	CASSLAGGTAYEQYF
TRBJ2-3	TRBV13	TRBD2	.	16	TGTGCCAGCAGCGCGGGGGGAGCGGAATACACAGATACGCAGTATTTT	CASSAGGAEYTDTQYF
TRBJ1-2	TRBV11-2	.	.	16	TGTGCCAGCACCCCAGGGTGGACCTCCCCCATTTATGGCTACACCTTC	CASTPGWTSPIYGYTF
TRBJ1-2	TRBV7-2	.	.	12	TGTGCCAGCACCCTAAGGGGCTATGGCTACACCTTC	CASTLRGYGYTF
TRBJ1-5	TRBV2	TRBD1	few	13	TGTGCCAGCATGGACAGGTACAATCAGCCCCAGCATTTT	CASMDRYNQPQHF
TRBJ2-1	TRBV6-5	TRBD1	.	14	TGTGCCAGCAGTAGGGACAGGGGACGCGATGAGCAGTTCTTC	CASSRDRGRDEQFF
TRBJ2-2	TRBV7-9	.	.	17	TGTGCCAGCAGCGAAGACCCCCAGGAGATCGACACCGGGGAGCTGTTTTTT	CASSEDPQEIDTGELFF
TRBJ2-7	TRBV6-4	TRBD1	.	13	TGTGCCAGCAGTTTTCGACAGGGCTACGAGCAGTACTTC	CASSFRQGYEQYF
TRBJ1-2	TRBV7-6	.	.	16	TGTGCCAGCGGTGGTAGTAGGGACTCCGGCTACTATGGCTACACCTTC	CASGGSRDSGYYGYTF
TRBJ2-1	TRBV9	TRBD1	.	17	TGTGCCAGCAGCGTAGCTTTCCGTGGGACAGGGGGCAATGAGCAGTTCTTC	CASSVAFRGTGGNEQFF
TRBJ1-6	TRBV2	.	.	14	TGTGCCAGCAGCGGGAGCTCCTATAATTCACCCCTCCACTTT	CASSGSSYNSPLHF
TRBJ1-1	TRBV11-2	.	.	12	TGTGCCAGCAGCAATCCAGTGGCTGAAGCTTTCTTT	CASSNPVAEAFF
TRBJ1-1	TRBV28	.	.	12	TGTGCCAGCAGTTTGGTGGGGACTGAAGCTTTCTTT	CASSLVGTEAFF
TRBJ2-3	TRBV7-9	.	.	16	TGTGCCAGCAGCTTAGTCCTAGCGCATCGCACAGATACGCAGTATTTT	CASSLVLAHRTDTQYF
TRBJ2-3	TRBV27	TRBD2	.	15	TGTGCCAGCAGTAGGAGGGAGGGAAGCACAGATACGCAGTATTTT	CASSRREGSTDTQYF
TRBJ1-5	TRBV19	.	.	13	TGTGCCAGTATAGGTCAATACAATCAGCCCCAGCATTTT	CASIGQYNQPQHF
TRBJ2-3	TRBV28	.	.	16	TGTGCCAGCAGTTTCGAGTGGCAGGAAATCACAGATACGCAGTATTTT	CASSFEWQEITDTQYF
TRBJ2-3	TRBV28	.	.	15	TGTGCCAGCAGTTTACTCCGGACCAATCTGGATACGCAGTATTTT	CASSLLRTNLDTQYF
TRBJ2-2	TRBV28	.	.	15	TGTGCCACCATAACCCGCCAGGCGAACACCGGGGAGCTGTTTTTT	CATITRQANTGELFF
TRBJ2-6	TRBV5-4	.	.	19	TGTGCCAGCAGCTTGGTTATAAGGGACGGTATCTCTGGGGCCAACGTCCTGACTTTC	CASSLVIRDGISGANVLTF
TRBJ2-7	TRBV19	TRBD1	.	15	TGTGCCAGTAGTCCTACAGGGGGCGGTTCGGTTGAGCAGTACTTC	CASSPTGGGSVEQYF
TRBJ1-5	TRBV4-2	.	.	14	TGTGCCAGCAGCCAAGGGCGGGTGGGACAGCCCCAGCATTTT	CASSQGRVGQPQHF
TRBJ2-7	TRBV5-6	.	.	13	TGTGCCAGCAGCTTGGCCGACAGTCACGAGCAGTACTTC	CASSLADSHEQYF
TRBJ2-1	TRBV5-8	.	.	15	TGTGCCAGCAGCTTGGGGAGAGTAGCGGACAATGAGCAGTTCTTC	CASSLGRVADNEQFF